This TCR beta chain is drawn from a study of T cells in women clearing cervical HPV infection. Points from the study as a whole: CIN3+ cases had significantly higher TCR richness than controls; evenness did not differ.

Germline loops: CDR1 ENHRY, CDR2 SYGVKD. The V end was cut by 6 bases, the J end by 1 base, with 6 bases between. The CDR3 totals 12 residues. Genomic DNA, averaging about 1,200 ng per sample, yielded TCR beta CDR3 via immunoSEQ. Libraries were prepared by immunoSEQ multiplex PCR; TCRdb keeps only in-frame clonotypes and omits some of them. The sample data list about 41,000 clones. Of note for this clone: Its antigen is undetermined. The read ends 3 residues early relative to the CDR3; the germline J gene fills the gap.

The sequenced sample was blood buffy coat. The V gene is TRBV10-3, the J gene TRBJ1-1; D is unresolved. The clonotype originates from a woman between 18 and 75 years old with a cervical HPV16 infection that either progressed to CIN3+ or cleared (not recorded which). The DNA read from the CDR3 is TGTGCCATCAGGGGCCAGAACACTGAA. Amino acid sequence: CAIRGQNTE. The full CDR3 protein reads CAIRGQNTEAFF.